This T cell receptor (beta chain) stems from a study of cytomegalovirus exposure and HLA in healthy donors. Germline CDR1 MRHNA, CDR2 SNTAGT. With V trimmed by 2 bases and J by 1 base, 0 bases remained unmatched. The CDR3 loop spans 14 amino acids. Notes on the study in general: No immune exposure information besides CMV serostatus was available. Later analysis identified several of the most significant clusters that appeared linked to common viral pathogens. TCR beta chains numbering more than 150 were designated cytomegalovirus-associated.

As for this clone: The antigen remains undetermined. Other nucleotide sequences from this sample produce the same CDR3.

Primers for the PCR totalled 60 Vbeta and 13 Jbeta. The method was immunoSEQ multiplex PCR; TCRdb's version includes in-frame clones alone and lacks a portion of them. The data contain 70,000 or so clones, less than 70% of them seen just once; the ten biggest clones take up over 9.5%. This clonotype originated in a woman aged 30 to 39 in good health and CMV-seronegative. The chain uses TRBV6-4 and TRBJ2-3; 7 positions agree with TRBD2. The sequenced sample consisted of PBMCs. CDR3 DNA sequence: TGTGCCAGCAGTGACGCGGGGGGCACAGATACGCAGTATTTT. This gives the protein CASSDAGGTDTQYF.